A selection of T cell receptor beta chains follows, all from one sample in a study of CD8 T cells in ankylosing spondylitis. In TCRdb, the 5' RACE reads were re-called with MiXCR into one record per CDR3 protein. The data show under 300,000 distinct CDR3 sequences, approximately 12% seen once. Sequenced sample: blood, either unsorted or a sorted T cell fraction (not recorded which). All receptors derive from a male donor with ankylosing spondylitis or in good health (not recorded which). CDR3s include the opening cysteine and the closing phenylalanine or tryptophan. The order of the fields is clone size, J gene, V gene, D gene, CDR3 DNA, CDR3 protein. D genes are given only for firm matches. Some rows mark clone size as missing; the rest say once, few, many or name a class of expanded clone.

clone size: many
J gene: TRBJ2-5
V gene: TRBV27
D gene: TRBD1
CDR3 DNA: TGTGCCAGCAGTCCTGACAGGGTCGCTCTATCACGGGAGACCCAGTACTTC
CDR3 protein: CASSPDRVALSRETQYF

clone size: many
J gene: TRBJ1-3
V gene: TRBV4-1
D gene: .
CDR3 DNA: TGCGCCAGCAGCCAAGATAACCAGGGTGCCAACACCATATATTTT
CDR3 protein: CASSQDNQGANTIYF

clone size: many
J gene: TRBJ2-7
V gene: TRBV28
D gene: TRBD1
CDR3 DNA: TGTGCCAGCAGTTCATTCACCGGGACAGGGGCCGCTGCCTTC
CDR3 protein: CASSSFTGTGAAAF

clone size: few
J gene: TRBJ2-2
V gene: TRBV14
D gene: .
CDR3 DNA: TGTGCCAGCAGCCAGTTTCAGAACACCGGGGAGCTGTTTTTT
CDR3 protein: CASSQFQNTGELFF

clone size: many
J gene: TRBJ2-2
V gene: TRBV20-1
D gene: .
CDR3 DNA: TGCAGTGCTAGAGTTGCAGGCACCGGGGAGCTGTTTTTT
CDR3 protein: CSARVAGTGELFF

clone size: many
J gene: TRBJ2-5
V gene: TRBV20-1
D gene: .
CDR3 DNA: TGCAGTGCCCTAGACAGCCTCCAAGAGACCCAGTACTTC
CDR3 protein: CSALDSLQETQYF

clone size: many
J gene: TRBJ1-1
V gene: TRBV24-1
D gene: .
CDR3 DNA: TGTGCCACCAGTGATATTAGGAACACTGAAGCTTTCTTT
CDR3 protein: CATSDIRNTEAFF

clone size: .
J gene: TRBJ1-1
V gene: TRBV7-6
D gene: .
CDR3 DNA: TGTGCCAGCAGCCCCCGACAGATGAACACTGAAGCTTTCTTT
CDR3 protein: CASSPRQMNTEAFF

clone size: .
J gene: TRBJ1-2
V gene: TRBV6-1
D gene: .
CDR3 DNA: TGTGCCAGCAGTGAAGCAGGGGAGGTGTGGGGCTACACCTTC
CDR3 protein: CASSEAGEVWGYTF

clone size: .
J gene: TRBJ2-1
V gene: TRBV14
D gene: .
CDR3 DNA: TGTGCCAGCAGCCAAGATCGGGGCAGCTTAAGACTATTC
CDR3 protein: CASSQDRGSLRLF

clone size: many
J gene: TRBJ1-1
V gene: TRBV20-1
D gene: .
CDR3 DNA: TGCAGTGCTAGAGATTTCGGGACACCTAACACTGAAGCTTTCTTT
CDR3 protein: CSARDFGTPNTEAFF

clone size: many
J gene: TRBJ2-3
V gene: TRBV20-1
D gene: TRBD2
CDR3 DNA: TGCAGTGCTAGAGTTAGCGGGGTTGATACGCAGTATTTT
CDR3 protein: CSARVSGVDTQYF

clone size: many
J gene: TRBJ2-2
V gene: TRBV5-1
D gene: .
CDR3 DNA: TGCGCCAGCAGCCAGGATTTGAACACCGGGGAGCTGTTTTTT
CDR3 protein: CASSQDLNTGELFF

clone size: many
J gene: TRBJ2-1
V gene: TRBV5-1
D gene: .
CDR3 DNA: TGCGCCAGCAGCTTGGAGGGTGGAGCGGGTGAGCAGTTCTTC
CDR3 protein: CASSLEGGAGEQFF

clone size: many
J gene: TRBJ2-3
V gene: TRBV5-1
D gene: .
CDR3 DNA: TGCGCCAGCAGCTTGGGTCTCAACAGGGTCGATACGCAGTATTTT
CDR3 protein: CASSLGLNRVDTQYF

clone size: many
J gene: TRBJ1-1
V gene: TRBV20-1
D gene: .
CDR3 DNA: TGCAGTGCTAGAGATTTGAGGGGGGACACTGAAGCTTTCTTT
CDR3 protein: CSARDLRGDTEAFF

clone size: few
J gene: TRBJ1-5
V gene: TRBV7-9
D gene: .
CDR3 DNA: TGTGCCAGCAGCTTAGCAGCGACGGAAATCAATCAGCCCCAGCATTTT
CDR3 protein: CASSLAATEINQPQHF

clone size: .
J gene: TRBJ2-7
V gene: TRBV7-8
D gene: .
CDR3 DNA: TGTGCCAGCAGCTCTCAAACGGGGGGCTACTCCTACGAGCAGTACTTC
CDR3 protein: CASSSQTGGYSYEQYF

clone size: many
J gene: TRBJ2-5
V gene: TRBV12-3/TRBV12-4
D gene: .
CDR3 DNA: TGTGCCAGCTCCTACAGCAGATCCCAAGAGACCCAGTACTTC
CDR3 protein: CASSYSRSQETQYF

clone size: many
J gene: TRBJ1-2
V gene: TRBV7-3
D gene: .
CDR3 DNA: TGTGCCAGCAGCTTAGCCAGGGCCTATGGCTACACCTTC
CDR3 protein: CASSLARAYGYTF

clone size: many
J gene: TRBJ2-3
V gene: TRBV9
D gene: .
CDR3 DNA: TGTGCCAGCAGCGTAAGTAGCGCCTATTCGAGAGATACGCAGTATTTT
CDR3 protein: CASSVSSAYSRDTQYF

clone size: .
J gene: TRBJ2-7
V gene: TRBV28
D gene: .
CDR3 DNA: TGTGCCAGCAGTGATCGGGGAGAGAAGTACTTC
CDR3 protein: CASSDRGEKYF

clone size: .
J gene: TRBJ2-1
V gene: TRBV3-1
D gene: .
CDR3 DNA: TGTGCCAGCAGCCAAGGAGAAGCAGACTACAATGAGCAGTTCTTC
CDR3 protein: CASSQGEADYNEQFF

clone size: many
J gene: TRBJ2-3
V gene: TRBV12-3/TRBV12-4
D gene: .
CDR3 DNA: TGTGCCAGCAGTCCCGAAGGGGGACATGTGGCAGATACGCAGTATTTT
CDR3 protein: CASSPEGGHVADTQYF

clone size: few
J gene: TRBJ2-5
V gene: TRBV10-2
D gene: .
CDR3 DNA: TGCGCCAGCGGTTCGGCAGGCCAAGAGACCCAGTACTTC
CDR3 protein: CASGSAGQETQYF

clone size: many
J gene: TRBJ2-1
V gene: TRBV12-3/TRBV12-4
D gene: .
CDR3 DNA: TGTGCCAGCAGAACGGTTGCCGGCATGGGGAGTCACGATGAGCAGTTCTTC
CDR3 protein: CASRTVAGMGSHDEQFF

clone size: .
J gene: TRBJ1-2
V gene: TRBV6-1
D gene: .
CDR3 DNA: TGTGCCACTGAACCGGGAGTCCTAGCTAACTATGGCTACACCTTC
CDR3 protein: CATEPGVLANYGYTF

clone size: .
J gene: TRBJ2-7
V gene: TRBV29-1
D gene: TRBD1
CDR3 DNA: TGCAGCGTTGAGGAGGGACAGGGGACCTACGAGCAGTACTTC
CDR3 protein: CSVEEGQGTYEQYF

clone size: many
J gene: TRBJ2-3
V gene: TRBV24-1
D gene: .
CDR3 DNA: TGTGCCACCAGTGAGAGCGGGAGCACAGATACGCAGTATTTT
CDR3 protein: CATSESGSTDTQYF

clone size: many
J gene: TRBJ2-5
V gene: TRBV20-1
D gene: TRBD1
CDR3 DNA: TGCAGTGCTAGAGATTTGACAGGGGAAGAGACCCAGTACTTC
CDR3 protein: CSARDLTGEETQYF

clone size: many
J gene: TRBJ2-1
V gene: TRBV11-2
D gene: .
CDR3 DNA: TGTGCCAGCAGCTTGGGACTCTACAATGAGCAGTTCTTC
CDR3 protein: CASSLGLYNEQFF

clone size: many
J gene: TRBJ2-2
V gene: TRBV10-3
D gene: TRBD1
CDR3 DNA: TGTGCCATCAGTAAGAGACAGGGAGATGACACCGGGGAGCTGTTTTTT
CDR3 protein: CAISKRQGDDTGELFF

clone size: .
J gene: TRBJ2-5
V gene: TRBV27
D gene: .
CDR3 DNA: TGTGCCAGCAGTTTACGGGTAGGGAAGACCCAGTACTTC
CDR3 protein: CASSLRVGKTQYF

clone size: .
J gene: TRBJ2-6
V gene: TRBV4-1
D gene: .
CDR3 DNA: TGCGCCAGCAGCCAAGTGTTGGTGGTTAGGGCCAACGTCCTGACTTTC
CDR3 protein: CASSQVLVVRANVLTF

clone size: .
J gene: TRBJ2-7
V gene: TRBV3-1
D gene: .
CDR3 DNA: TGTGCCAGCAGCCAAGAGGCGAGACTGGAAGGGAATTACGAGCAGTACTTC
CDR3 protein: CASSQEARLEGNYEQYF

clone size: many
J gene: TRBJ1-2
V gene: TRBV9
D gene: TRBD1
CDR3 DNA: TGTGCCAGTTCCAAACAGGGGGCGTCGTATGGCTACACCTTC
CDR3 protein: CASSKQGASYGYTF

clone size: few
J gene: TRBJ1-2
V gene: TRBV9
D gene: TRBD1
CDR3 DNA: TGTGCCAGCAGCGTATCCACAGGGGCTCGGAGCTATGGCTACACCTTC
CDR3 protein: CASSVSTGARSYGYTF

clone size: .
J gene: TRBJ2-1
V gene: TRBV9
D gene: .
CDR3 DNA: TGTGCCAGCAGCGCCGGTTTAGGGAATGAGCAGTTCTTC
CDR3 protein: CASSAGLGNEQFF

clone size: few
J gene: TRBJ2-7
V gene: TRBV5-1
D gene: TRBD1
CDR3 DNA: TGCGCCAGCAGCGGAGACAGGGGCTACGAGCAGTACTTC
CDR3 protein: CASSGDRGYEQYF

clone size: many
J gene: TRBJ2-2
V gene: TRBV3-1
D gene: TRBD2
CDR3 DNA: TGTGCCAGCAGCCGGGACTACACAAACACCGGGGAGCTGTTTTTT
CDR3 protein: CASSRDYTNTGELFF

clone size: .
J gene: TRBJ2-1
V gene: TRBV7-7
D gene: .
CDR3 DNA: TGTGCCAGCAGCGCTGACAGCAACAATGAGCAGTTCTTC
CDR3 protein: CASSADSNNEQFF

clone size: few
J gene: TRBJ2-6
V gene: TRBV14
D gene: TRBD2
CDR3 DNA: TGTGCCAGCAGCCAACGGGGGGTTGCTGGGGCCAACGTCCTGACTTTC
CDR3 protein: CASSQRGVAGANVLTF

clone size: .
J gene: TRBJ2-5
V gene: TRBV7-6
D gene: .
CDR3 DNA: TGTGCCAGCAGCAGGCAATCTAGGGAGACCCAGTACTTC
CDR3 protein: CASSRQSRETQYF

clone size: many
J gene: TRBJ1-6
V gene: TRBV3-1
D gene: TRBD1
CDR3 DNA: TGTGCCAGCAGCCTAACAGGGGGAAATTCACCCCTCCACTTT
CDR3 protein: CASSLTGGNSPLHF

clone size: few
J gene: TRBJ2-2
V gene: TRBV6-5
D gene: .
CDR3 DNA: TGTGCCAGCAGTTACATAAAGGGGAAGACCGGGGAGCTGTTTTTT
CDR3 protein: CASSYIKGKTGELFF

clone size: many
J gene: TRBJ2-7
V gene: TRBV4-1
D gene: .
CDR3 DNA: TGCGCCAGCAGCCAAGGGCCCGGCAGGGTTCTCCACGAGCAGTACTTC
CDR3 protein: CASSQGPGRVLHEQYF

clone size: .
J gene: TRBJ1-4
V gene: TRBV7-9
D gene: TRBD1
CDR3 DNA: TGTGCCAGCAGCCCCCCCGGGACAGATAATGGAAAACTGTTTTTT
CDR3 protein: CASSPPGTDNGKLFF

clone size: many
J gene: TRBJ2-2
V gene: TRBV12-3/TRBV12-4
D gene: .
CDR3 DNA: TGTGCCAGCAGTTTAGGGGGGGCCGGGGAGCTGTTTTTT
CDR3 protein: CASSLGGAGELFF

clone size: .
J gene: TRBJ2-1
V gene: TRBV15
D gene: .
CDR3 DNA: TGTGCCACCAGCAGAGATGCGGGTGAGCAGTTCTTC
CDR3 protein: CATSRDAGEQFF

clone size: many
J gene: TRBJ1-1
V gene: TRBV5-1
D gene: TRBD1
CDR3 DNA: TGCGCCAGCAGCTACTCGGAGGGGGCGGGCACTGAAGCTTTCTTT
CDR3 protein: CASSYSEGAGTEAFF